This is a list of T cell receptor beta chains from one sample in a study of technical replicates of blood from several donors. Sequencing was performed with immunoSEQ multiplex PCR; in TCRdb, only in-frame clones are kept and a portion is missing. The profile covers 80,000 to 100,000 clones, with about 91% appearing a single time and approximately 0.25% taken by the ten largest. The sequencing sample was made of T cells isolated from PBMCs. The receptor source for this set is a human donor in good health. Each CDR3 is given with its conserved first and last residue. The order of the fields is clone size, D gene, J gene, V gene, CDR3 protein, CDR3 DNA. The D gene is left open where the match is weak. The size entry is marked missing in some rows and otherwise reads once, few, many or a size class.

>NA|NA|TRBJ2-7|TRBV6-5
CASSQQDGLSYEQYF
TGTGCCAGCAGTCAACAGGACGGGCTCTCCTACGAGCAGTACTTC
>few|TRBD1|TRBJ2-2|TRBV29-1
CSGTGDTGELFF
TGCTCCGGGACAGGGGACACCGGGGAGCTGTTTTTT
>NA|NA|TRBJ2-7|TRBV6-5
CASSYSGGEQYF
TGTGCCAGCAGTTACTCCGGAGGCGAGCAGTACTTC
>NA|NA|TRBJ2-5|TRBV28
CASRFMGGSEETQYF
TGTGCCAGCCGATTTATGGGGGGATCCGAAGAGACCCAGTACTTC
>once|TRBD2|TRBJ2-7|TRBV11-2
CASSPVKRGPYEQYF
TGTGCCAGCAGCCCCGTCAAGCGGGGACCCTACGAGCAGTACTTC
>once|NA|TRBJ1-4|TRBV18
CASSPIEGSREKLFF
TGTGCCAGCTCACCTATAGAAGGGAGTCGTGAAAAACTGTTTTTT
>NA|TRBD1|TRBJ1-6|TRBV7-9
CASSSGTVYNSPLHF
TGTGCCAGCAGCTCGGGGACAGTCTATAATTCACCCCTCCACTTT
>NA|TRBD2|TRBJ2-5|TRBV5-5
CASSLELAGETQYF
TGTGCCAGCAGCCTCGAACTAGCGGGAGAGACCCAGTACTTC
>NA|NA|TRBJ1-3|TRBV28
CASTLGRGRPISGNTIYF
TGTGCCAGCACCCTGGGGCGGGGGCGGCCGATATCTGGAAACACCATATATTTT
>NA|NA|TRBJ2-1|TRBV19
CASSTQTTGNYNEQFF
TGTGCCAGTAGTACCCAAACGACAGGAAACTACAATGAGCAGTTCTTC
>NA|NA|TRBJ2-4|TRBV7-9
CASSSLAKNIQYF
TGTGCCAGCAGCTCGTTAGCCAAAAACATTCAGTACTTC
>NA|NA|TRBJ2-3|TRBV29-1
CSVEDLFWRAPDTQYF
TGCAGCGTTGAAGATCTTTTTTGGAGAGCCCCAGATACGCAGTATTTT
>NA|NA|TRBJ1-3|TRBV19
CASSTRGSFGNTIYF
TGTGCCAGTAGTACACGTGGCTCATTTGGAAACACCATATATTTT
>NA|TRBD1|TRBJ2-5|TRBV7-6
CASSLGGLGTGETQYF
TGTGCCAGCAGCTTAGGAGGGCTTGGGACAGGAGAGACCCAGTACTTC
>NA|TRBD1|TRBJ2-7|TRBV6-5
CASSYPGQGPEQYF
TGTGCCAGCAGTTACCCAGGACAGGGGCCCGAGCAGTACTTC
>NA|NA|TRBJ2-7|TRBV2
CASSERVVGGGYEQYF
TGTGCCAGCAGTGAACGGGTAGTGGGAGGGGGCTACGAGCAGTACTTC
>NA|NA|TRBJ2-7|TRBV19
CASSIGRGSEQYF
TGTGCCAGTAGTATAGGCAGGGGAAGCGAGCAGTACTTC
>NA|NA|TRBJ2-4|TRBV6-1
CASSEGRETATIAKNIQYF
TGTGCCAGCAGTGAAGGGCGTGAGACAGCCACGATAGCCAAAAACATTCAGTACTTC
>NA|TRBD1|TRBJ1-2|TRBV11-3
CASSFYPPGGGGYTF
TGTGCCAGCAGCTTTTACCCCCCAGGGGGCGGTGGCTACACCTTC
>NA|NA|TRBJ2-1|TRBV5-1
CASSRDSDLYNEQFF
TGCGCCAGCAGCCGAGACAGCGATCTCTACAATGAGCAGTTCTTC
>NA|NA|TRBJ2-2|TRBV5-1
CASGTATNTGELFF
TGCGCCAGCGGGACTGCAACGAACACCGGGGAGCTGTTTTTT
>once|NA|TRBJ2-1|TRBV7-9
CASSLGGRTGERNEQFF
TGTGCCAGCAGCTTAGGTGGTCGGACGGGAGAGAGAAATGAGCAGTTCTTC
>NA|TRBD2|TRBJ2-5|TRBV19
CASKGAGVRETQYF
TGTGCCAGTAAAGGAGCGGGGGTAAGGGAGACCCAGTACTTC
>NA|NA|TRBJ2-7|TRBV10-3
CAISDIVGGFEQYF
TGTGCCATCAGTGACATCGTGGGAGGTTTCGAGCAGTACTTC
>NA|NA|TRBJ2-5|TRBV5-5
CASSLGAPLETQYF
TGTGCCAGCAGCTTAGGGGCCCCTTTAGAGACCCAGTACTTC
>NA|TRBD1|TRBJ2-7|TRBV11-2
CASRGTVTYEQYF
TGTGCCAGCAGAGGGACAGTGACCTACGAGCAGTACTTC
>NA|NA|TRBJ2-3|TRBV19
CASRRDKSADTQYF
TGTGCCAGTAGGAGGGACAAGAGTGCAGATACGCAGTATTTT
>NA|NA|TRBJ2-3|TRBV7-9
CASSQTWQTDTQYF
TGTGCCAGCAGCCAAACCTGGCAGACAGATACGCAGTATTTT
>NA|NA|TRBJ1-1|TRBV27
CANSYHTGGGGDTEAFF
TGTGCCAACAGTTATCATACAGGTGGCGGCGGCGACACTGAAGCTTTCTTT
>NA|NA|TRBJ1-2|TRBV28
CASRDAGVFGYTF
TGTGCCAGCAGGGACGCAGGGGTTTTTGGCTACACCTTC
>NA|TRBD1|TRBJ2-7|TRBV7-9
CASSYAGTEAGEQYF
TGTGCCAGCAGCTACGCCGGGACAGAAGCCGGGGAGCAGTACTTC
>NA|NA|TRBJ2-7|TRBV19
CASSVGLYYEQYF
TGTGCCAGTAGTGTGGGACTCTACTACGAGCAGTACTTC
>NA|NA|TRBJ2-2|TRBV5-1
CASSYVGQNTGELFF
TGCGCCAGCAGCTACGTTGGCCAGAACACCGGGGAGCTGTTTTTT